Following are 27 T cell receptor beta chains from one sample sequenced in a study of T cell responses to AZD1222 COVID-19 vaccine. Using immunoSEQ multiplex PCR, the repertoire was profiled, and TCRdb retains in-frame clones only, with some absent. The sample shows about 130,000 clones, 87% of them seen only once. The specimen was peripheral blood, collected on day 0 of AZD1222 vaccination. These receptors all stem from an adult in good health.

V usage is TRBV5-1 and J usage is TRBJ1-1; TRBD1 is a possible D gene (6 bases). Deletions cut 3 bases from V and 0 bases from J, with 12 bases between. The CDR3 totals 15 residues. In germline, CDR1 is SGHRS, CDR2 YFSETQ. The DNA for the CDR3 is TGCGCCAGCAGCTCAGGACAGACCGTGAACACTGAAGCTTTCTTT. Its translation is CASSSGQTVNTEAFF.

Notes on this clone: Additional DNA sequences in this sample encode the identical CDR3. The genes are TRBV7-3 and TRBJ2-3; D may be TRBD2 (5 bases). V was shortened by 5 bases and J by 3 bases, with 9 bases between the two germline ends. Germline V gene data show CDR1 as SGHTA and CDR2 as FQGTGA. This CDR3 is built from 13 residues. CDR3: CASSPPGTDTQYF. The CDR3 nucleotides read TGTGCCAGCAGCCCCCCGGGGACAGATACGCAGTATTTT.

V is TRBV7-3 and J is TRBJ2-1, with D perhaps matching TRBD2 (7 bases). The CDR3 sequence is 14 residues long. The germline gives CDR1 SGHTA, CDR2 FQGTGA. Trimming cost V 5 bases and J 7 bases, with 15 bases left between them. CDR3 sequence reads: CASSALGGPNEQFF. The CDR3 DNA is TGTGCCAGCAGCGCCCTCGGGGGGCCGAATGAGCAGTTCTTC. Full variable domain (remainder filled in from reference TRBV7-3 and TRBJ2-1): GAGVSQTPSNKVTEKGKYVELRCDPISGHTALYWYRQSLGQGPEFLIYFQGTGAADDSGLPNDRFFAVRPEGSVSTLKIQRTERGDSAVYLCASSALGGPNEQFFGPGTRLTVL.

The V gene is TRBV20-1, the J gene TRBJ2-5, with D maybe TRBD2 (6 bases). This CDR3 is 11 amino acids long. Trimming cost V 5 bases and J 9 bases, with 13 bases left between them. Germline CDR1 is DFQATT and CDR2 is SNEGSKA (reference sequence). In nucleotides, the CDR3 is TGCAGTGCTCCTGCGGGGCGAGCCCAGTACTTC. This translates into CSAPAGRAQYF.

V gene TRBV14 combines with J gene TRBJ1-2, with no clear D. CDR1 and CDR2 from the germline V gene are SGHDN and FVKESK. Trimming pared 0 bases from V and 5 bases from J, leaving 13 bases between. There are 15 residues in the CDR3. This chain's CDR3 is CASSQDEARIYGYTF. In DNA, the CDR3 is TGTGCCAGCAGCCAAGATGAGGCCAGGATTTATGGCTACACCTTC.

The V call is TRBV29-1, the J call TRBJ1-2; D is perhaps TRBD1 (6 bases). In germline, CDR1 is SQVTM, CDR2 ANQGSEA. The CDR3 covers 13 residues. The V end was cut by 2 bases, the J end by 7 bases, with 14 bases between. This CDR3 is CSVESQGSGGYTF. As DNA, the CDR3 is TGCAGCGTTGAATCCCAGGGGTCTGGTGGCTACACCTTC.

V gene TRBV30 combines with J gene TRBJ2-7; TRBD1 matches 8 bases. The V gene end was trimmed by 5 bases and the J gene end by 4 bases; junction bases not matched to a gene: 10. The CDR3 extends over 14 amino acids. CDR1 and CDR2 (germline): GTSNPN, SVGIG (reference sequence). CDR3 amino acids: CAWALTGVNYEQYF. For the CDR3, the DNA is TGTGCCTGGGCTCTGACAGGGGTTAATTACGAGCAGTACTTC.

The sample holds one count of this clone. V gene TRBV5-6 combines with J gene TRBJ2-3; the match to TRBD2 covers 12 bases. CDR3 size: 18 residues. CDR1 SGHDT and CDR2 YYEEEE come from the germline V gene. V dropped 1 base and J dropped 3; count of bases not matched to a gene: 9. CDR3 in amino acids: CASSLRPTGTSGTDTQYF. CDR3 nucleotides: TGTGCCAGCAGCTTGAGGCCCACGGGGACTAGCGGGACAGATACGCAGTATTTT.

This sequence joins TRBV6-5 and TRBJ1-1; D may be TRBD1 (6 bases). The germline V gene has CDR1 MNHEY and CDR2 SVGAGI. The CDR3 runs 14 residues. V dropped 7 bases and J dropped 5 bases, with 17 bases sitting between them. The CDR3 DNA follows: TGTGCCAGCACCCCGAGGGGGGATAAGACTGAAGCTTTCTTT. Protein sequence: CASTPRGDKTEAFF.

This chain joins TRBV3-1 (or the pseudogene TRBV3-2) and TRBJ2-1; 8 bases fit TRBD2. Germline CDR1 LGHDT, CDR2 YNNKEL (reference sequence). J lost 3 bases, V lost 4 bases, and 11 bases had no gene match. The length of the CDR3 is 17 residues. The CDR3, as DNA: TGTGCCAGCAGCCCCAACCCCTGGACTAGCTACTACAATGAGCAGTTCTTC. Its protein is CASSPNPWTSYYNEQFF.

The chain employs TRBV19 and TRBJ1-5; D remains ambiguous. V was pared by 7 bases and J by 3 bases, with 13 bases between. CDR3 length: 14 residues. Germline-derived CDR1 and CDR2 are LNHDA and SQIVND (reference sequence). The CDR3: CASTPLGINQPQHF. CDR3 in DNA: TGTGCCAGTACTCCACTCGGGATCAATCAGCCCCAGCATTTT.

The genes are TRBV5-1 and TRBJ1-1, with D unresolved. Germline-derived CDR1 and CDR2 are SGHRS and YFSETQ. V was trimmed by 8 bases and J by 1 base, leaving 18 bases between them. CDR3 length: 15 residues. CDR3 bases: TGCGCCAGTTCCCTGACCTCGCAGAAGAACACTGAAGCTTTCTTT. It specifies CASSLTSQKNTEAFF.

The chain combines TRBV9 with TRBJ1-3; the match to TRBD1 covers 8 bases. Looked up from germline, CDR1 is SGDLS and CDR2 is YYNGEE. Unmatched junction bases numbered 10, after V lost 4 bases and J lost 4 bases. The CDR3 runs 16 residues. CDR3 region: CASSFQGARVGNTIYF. CDR3 sequence (DNA): TGTGCCAGCAGCTTCCAGGGGGCGCGAGTAGGAAACACCATATATTTT.

This clone is a singleton in its sample. The chain uses TRBV5-1 and TRBJ1-1, with D uncertain. The V end was cut by 4 bases, the J end by 1 base, with 8 bases between. This CDR3 has 13 residues. CDR1 and CDR2 (germline): SGHRS, YFSETQ. The CDR3 DNA sequence: TGCGCCAGCAGCGAAGCTTGGAACACTGAAGCTTTCTTT. Its translation is CASSEAWNTEAFF.

The chain joins TRBV5-1 to TRBJ2-2; 9 bases align to TRBD2. This CDR3 comprises 16 residues. Trimming removed 6 bases from V and 2 bases from J; junction bases left unmatched: 8. Germline values: CDR1 SGHRS, CDR2 YFSETQ. Here the CDR3 DNA reads TGCGCCAGCAACCTGGGACTAGCCTATAACACCGGGGAGCTGTTTTTT. Translation gives CASNLGLAYNTGELFF.

The V and J genes are TRBV6-1 and TRBJ2-4; TRBD2 aligns across 7 bases. The V gene end was trimmed by 1 base and the J gene end by 8 bases; junction bases not matched to a gene: 5. CDR1 and CDR2 from the germline V gene are MNHNS and SASEGT. This CDR3 spans 14 amino acids. The CDR3 reads CASSEVGGGDIQYF. CDR3 coding DNA: TGTGCCAGCAGTGAAGTGGGGGGAGGGGACATTCAGTACTTC.

The chain is built from TRBV27 and TRBJ1-5; weak D call: TRBD1 (5 bases). The germline gives CDR1 MNHEY, CDR2 SMNVEV (reference sequence). Deletions cut 5 bases from V and 8 bases from J, with 13 bases between. The CDR3 loop spans 13 amino acids. The CDR3 DNA follows: TGTGCCAGCAGTCCTCCGACGGGGGAGCCCCAGCATTTT. Residues: CASSPPTGEPQHF.

CDR3 nucleotide sequence: TGTGCCAGTAGTACGGGCCCCCAACAGGGTCATGAGCAGTTCTTC. Protein: CASSTGPQQGHEQFF. The chain carries TRBV19 and TRBJ2-1; perhaps TRBD1 as D (6 bases). Trimming pared 4 bases from V and 8 bases from J, leaving 18 bases between. The germline V gene encodes CDR1 LNHDA and CDR2 SQIVND (reference sequence). CDR3 length: 15 residues.

In DNA form, the CDR3 reads TGTGCCAGCAGTGCCCCGACAGGGGCAATAGCTTTCTTT. Translation gives CASSAPTGAIAFF. The chain joins TRBV25-1 to TRBJ1-1; 8 bases agree with TRBD1. Germline CDR1 reads MGHDK; CDR2 reads SYGVNS. Trimming cost V 4 bases and J 10 bases; bases outside gene matches: 8. This CDR3 spans 13 amino acids. The variable domain in full, completed from reference TRBV25-1 and TRBJ1-1, reads EADIYQTPRYLVIGTGKKITLECSQTMGHDKMYWYQQDPGMELHLIHYSYGVNSTEKGDLSSESTVSRIRTEHFPLTLESARPSHTSQYLCASSAPTGAIAFFGQGTRLTVV.

This chain connects TRBV4-1 to TRBJ2-7, with 8 bases matching TRBD1. Germline CDR1 MGHRA, CDR2 YSYEKL. This CDR3 spans 15 amino acids. V shed 4 bases and J 5 bases; nucleotides not matched to a gene: 10. The CDR3 protein is CASSPTGQGAHEQYF. The CDR3 region has the DNA TGCGCCAGCAGCCCCACCGGGCAGGGGGCCCACGAGCAGTACTTC.

This chain connects TRBV6-4 to TRBJ2-7, with D possibly being TRBD2 (6 bases). The CDR3 is 14 amino acids. The germline V gene encodes CDR1 MRHNA and CDR2 SNTAGT. V gave up 7 bases and J gave up 3 bases, with 16 bases separating them. The CDR3 loop reads CASTMGGRYYEQYF. CDR3 bases: TGTGCCAGCACCATGGGAGGAAGATACTACGAGCAGTACTTC.

The gene calls are TRBV9 and TRBJ1-4, with 8 bases matching TRBD1. The CDR3 contains 15 residues. V was pared by 3 bases and J by 7 bases, with 8 bases of the junction left unmatched. Per the germline V gene, CDR1 is SGDLS and CDR2 is YYNGEE. The chain's CDR3 is CASSDRQGIGEKLFF. DNA for the CDR3: TGTGCCAGCAGCGATCGACAGGGGATCGGTGAAAAACTGTTTTTT.

The V gene is TRBV28, the J gene TRBJ2-7, with TRBD2 matching 10 bases. Unmatched junction bases numbered 12, after V lost 5 bases and J lost 2 bases. The CDR3 covers 17 residues. Germline CDR1 MDHEN, CDR2 SYDVKM. The CDR3 region is CASSPPRTSGRAYEQYF. The CDR3, as DNA: TGTGCCAGCAGTCCCCCACGCACGAGCGGGAGGGCCTACGAGCAGTACTTC.

J is TRBJ2-3 and V is TRBV4-2; D ambiguous. CDR3 length equals 14 residues. Trimming removed 1 base at V and 2 bases at J, with 7 bases between. Germline lookup yields CDR1 LGHNA and CDR2 YNFKEQ. This CDR3 reads CASSQVGDTDTQYF. As DNA, the CDR3 is TGTGCCAGCAGCCAAGTCGGAGACACAGATACGCAGTATTTT.

A remark on this clone: Other DNA variants within this sample encode the same CDR3. The chain carries TRBV27 and TRBJ1-1; 8 bases agree with TRBD1. CDR1 is MNHEY and CDR2 is SMNVEV in the germline V gene (reference sequence). The CDR3 runs 13 residues. V trimming: 2 bases; J trimming: 4 bases; junction bases outside the gene matches: 0. For the CDR3, the DNA is TGTGCCAGCAGTTTAACAGGGGGCACTGAAGCTTTCTTT. Translating gives CASSLTGGTEAFF.

This clone was detected a few times. This sequence joins TRBV3-1 (or the pseudogene TRBV3-2) and TRBJ1-6; D remains unclear. This CDR3 is 14 amino acids long. Trimming took off 2 bases at V and 10 bases at J, with 12 bases between the two ends. The germline V gene has CDR1 LGHDT and CDR2 YNNKEL (reference sequence). CDR3 sequence: CASSQTQRNSPLHF. CDR3 DNA sequence: TGTGCCAGCAGCCAAACCCAGAGAAACTCACCCCTCCACTTT.

Concerning this clone: The sample contains more than one DNA sequence encoding this CDR3. This chain connects TRBV3-1 (or the pseudogene TRBV3-2) to TRBJ1-2, with TRBD1 as a possible D gene (5 bases). The CDR3 is 13 residues long. CDR1 is LGHDT and CDR2 is YNNKEL in the germline V gene (reference sequence). The ends were cut back, 0 bases at V and 5 bases at J, with 7 bases in the middle. The CDR3 nucleotides are TGTGCCAGCAGCCAAGAAGGACATTATGGCTACACCTTC. Translated, it gives CASSQEGHYGYTF.